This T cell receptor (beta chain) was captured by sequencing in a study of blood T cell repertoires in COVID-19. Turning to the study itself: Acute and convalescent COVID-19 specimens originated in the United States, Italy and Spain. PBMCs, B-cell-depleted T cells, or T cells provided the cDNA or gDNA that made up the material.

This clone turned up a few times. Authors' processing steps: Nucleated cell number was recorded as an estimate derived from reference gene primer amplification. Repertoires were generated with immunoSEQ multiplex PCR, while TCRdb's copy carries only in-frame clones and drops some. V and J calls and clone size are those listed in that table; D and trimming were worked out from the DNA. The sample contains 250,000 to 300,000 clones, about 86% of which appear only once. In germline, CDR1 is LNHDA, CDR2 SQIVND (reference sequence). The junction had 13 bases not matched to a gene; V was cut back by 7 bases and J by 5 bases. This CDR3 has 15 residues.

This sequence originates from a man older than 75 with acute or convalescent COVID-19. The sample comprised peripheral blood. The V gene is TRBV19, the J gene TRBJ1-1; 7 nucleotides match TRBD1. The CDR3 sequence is CASILGGRSGTEAFF. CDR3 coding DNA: TGTGCCAGTATATTAGGGGGCCGTTCGGGAACTGAAGCTTTCTTT. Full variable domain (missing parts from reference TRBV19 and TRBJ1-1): DGGITQSPKYLFRKEGQNVTLSCEQNLNHDAMYWYRQDPGQGLRLIYYSQIVNDFQKGDIAEGYSVSREKKESFPLTVTSAQKNPTAFYLCASILGGRSGTEAFFGQGTRLTVV.